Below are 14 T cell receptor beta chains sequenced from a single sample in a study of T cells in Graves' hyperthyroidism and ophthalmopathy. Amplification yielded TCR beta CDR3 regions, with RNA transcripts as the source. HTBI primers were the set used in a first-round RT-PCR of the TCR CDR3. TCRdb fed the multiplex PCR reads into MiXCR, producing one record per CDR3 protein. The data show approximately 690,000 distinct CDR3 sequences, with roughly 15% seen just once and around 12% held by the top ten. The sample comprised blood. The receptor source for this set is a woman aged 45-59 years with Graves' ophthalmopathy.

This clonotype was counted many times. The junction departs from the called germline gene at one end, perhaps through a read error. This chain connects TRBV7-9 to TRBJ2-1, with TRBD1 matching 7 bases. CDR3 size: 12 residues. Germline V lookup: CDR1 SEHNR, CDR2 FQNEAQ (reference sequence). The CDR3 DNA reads TGTGCCAGCAGCTTAGCTGGGACAGCACGGGTCTTC. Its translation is CASSLAGTARVF.

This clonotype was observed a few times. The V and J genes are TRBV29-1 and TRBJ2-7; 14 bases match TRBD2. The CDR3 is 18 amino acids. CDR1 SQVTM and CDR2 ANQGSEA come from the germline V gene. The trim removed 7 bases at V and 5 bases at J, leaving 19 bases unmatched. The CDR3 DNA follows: TGCAGCGACCCGGGACTAGCGGGAGTTAATGAAGAGGGGGACGAGCAGTACTTC. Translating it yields CSDPGLAGVNEEGDEQYF.

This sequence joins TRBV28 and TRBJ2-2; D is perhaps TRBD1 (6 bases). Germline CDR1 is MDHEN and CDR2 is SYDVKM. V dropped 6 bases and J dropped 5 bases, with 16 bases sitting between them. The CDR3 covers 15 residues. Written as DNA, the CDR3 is TGTGCCAGCAGCTCAACGCAGGGGTCGACCGGGGAGCTGTTTTTT. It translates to CASSSTQGSTGELFF.

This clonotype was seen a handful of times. The chain's CDR3 is CSARAGALNQPQHF. The CDR3 nucleotides read TGCAGTGCTAGAGCAGGGGCCCTCAATCAGCCCCAGCATTTT. The chain links TRBV20-1 to TRBJ1-5; possible D gene TRBD1, 6 bases. This CDR3 is built from 14 residues. Germline lookup yields CDR1 DFQATT and CDR2 SNEGSKA (reference sequence). V was shortened by 1 base and J by 3 bases, with 10 bases between the two germline ends.

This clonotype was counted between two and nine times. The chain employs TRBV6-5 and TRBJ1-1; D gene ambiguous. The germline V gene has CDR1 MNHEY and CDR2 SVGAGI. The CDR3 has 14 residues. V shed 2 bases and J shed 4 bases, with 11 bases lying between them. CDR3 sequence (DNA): TGTGCCAGCAGTTACGGAGCAAATCCCACTGAAGCTTTCTTT. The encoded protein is CASSYGANPTEAFF.

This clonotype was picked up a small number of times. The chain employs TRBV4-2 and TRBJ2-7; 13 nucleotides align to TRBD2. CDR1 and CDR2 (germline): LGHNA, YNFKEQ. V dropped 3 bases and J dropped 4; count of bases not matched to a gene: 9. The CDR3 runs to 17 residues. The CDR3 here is CASSHVPGTSGVYEQYF. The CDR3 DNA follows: TGTGCCAGCAGCCATGTGCCCGGGACTAGCGGGGTTTACGAGCAGTACTTC.

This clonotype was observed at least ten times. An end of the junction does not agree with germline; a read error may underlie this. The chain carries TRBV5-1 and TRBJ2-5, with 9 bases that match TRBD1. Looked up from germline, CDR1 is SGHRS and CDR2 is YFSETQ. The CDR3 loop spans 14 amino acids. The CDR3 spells CASSLQGAGETQYF. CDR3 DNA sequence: TGTGCCAGCAGCTTACAGGGGGCAGGGGAGACCCAGTACTTC.

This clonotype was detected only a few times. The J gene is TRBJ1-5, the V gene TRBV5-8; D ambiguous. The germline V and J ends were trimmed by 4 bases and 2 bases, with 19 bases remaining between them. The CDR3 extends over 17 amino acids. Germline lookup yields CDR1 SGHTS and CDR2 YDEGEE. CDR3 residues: CASSLETQHGGNQPQHF. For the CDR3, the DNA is TGTGCCAGCAGCCTAGAGACGCAACACGGGGGCAATCAGCCCCAGCATTTT.

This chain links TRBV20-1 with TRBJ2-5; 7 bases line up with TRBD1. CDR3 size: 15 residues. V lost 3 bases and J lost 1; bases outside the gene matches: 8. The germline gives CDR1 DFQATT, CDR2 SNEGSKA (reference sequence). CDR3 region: CSARALDRVQETQYF. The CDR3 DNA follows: TGCAGTGCTAGGGCTTTAGACAGGGTCCAAGAGACCCAGTACTTC.

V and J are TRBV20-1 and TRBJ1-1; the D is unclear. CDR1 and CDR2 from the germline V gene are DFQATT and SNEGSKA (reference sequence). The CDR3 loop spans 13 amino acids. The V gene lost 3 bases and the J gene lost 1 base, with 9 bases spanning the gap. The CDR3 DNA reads TGCAGTGCTAGGGGTTATGAGAACACTGAAGCTTTCTTT. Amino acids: CSARGYENTEAFF.

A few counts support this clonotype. CDR3 protein: CAPSRLAGQNTGELFF. CDR3 bases: TGTGCCCCCTCCCGGCTAGCGGGGCAGAACACCGGGGAGCTGTTTTTT. The V call is TRBV7-9, the J call TRBJ2-2, with 9 bases lining up with TRBD2. V was clipped by 11 bases and J by 1 base; unmatched bases: 11. Germline assignment: CDR1 SEHNR and CDR2 FQNEAQ (reference sequence). This CDR3 spans 16 amino acids.

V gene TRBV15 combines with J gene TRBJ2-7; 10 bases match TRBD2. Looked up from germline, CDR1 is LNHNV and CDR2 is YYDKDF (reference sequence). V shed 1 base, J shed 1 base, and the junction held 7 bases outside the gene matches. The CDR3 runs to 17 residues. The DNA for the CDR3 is TGTGCCACCAGCAGAGCCAGGACTAGCGGACGATCCTACGAGCAGTACTTC. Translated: CATSRARTSGRSYEQYF.

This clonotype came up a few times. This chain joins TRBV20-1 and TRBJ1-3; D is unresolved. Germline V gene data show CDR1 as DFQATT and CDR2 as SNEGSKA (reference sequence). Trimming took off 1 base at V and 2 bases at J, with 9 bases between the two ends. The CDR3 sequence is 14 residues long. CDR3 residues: CSARGDRTGNTIYF. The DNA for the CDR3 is TGCAGTGCTAGAGGCGACCGAACTGGAAACACCATATATTTT.

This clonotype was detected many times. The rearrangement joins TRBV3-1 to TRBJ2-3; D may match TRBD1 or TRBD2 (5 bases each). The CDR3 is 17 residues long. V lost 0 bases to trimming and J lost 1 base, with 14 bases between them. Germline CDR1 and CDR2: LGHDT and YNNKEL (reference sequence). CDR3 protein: CASSQEVWGSGTDTQYF. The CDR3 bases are TGTGCCAGCAGCCAAGAGGTTTGGGGGAGCGGCACAGATACGCAGTATTTT.